The sequence of this T cell receptor (beta chain) was determined in a study of blood T cell repertoires in COVID-19 (dated by TCRdb to about 2020). Some background on the complete study: Samples from collaborators originated in the United States, Italy and Spain and spanned both the acute and convalescent phases of COVID-19. The sample metadata nearly always contained a de-identified subject ID, COVID-19 status, age in years and sex. The material from the prospective study consisted of cDNA or gDNA derived from T cells, B-cell-depleted T cells, or PBMCs. Where available, HLA class I and class II types were obtained from metadata supplied by the sample provider rather than from assay-based typing. The repertoires were released in a freely available public database meant as a resource for research on the immune response to SARS-CoV-2. Deeply sampled blood TCRbeta repertoires from subjects exposed to, actively infected with, or recovered from COVID-19 were included in the dataset. The samples were drawn from two sources: the first 160 participants of the ongoing ImmuneRACE study, and 950 to 1,500 subjects contributed by 6 global collaborators.

The immunoSEQ Assay, a bias-controlled multiplex PCR, was used to amplify TCRbeta CDR3 regions from genomic DNA. The paper's processing steps were these. The number of nucleated cells in each sample was estimated by amplification of reference gene primers within the assay. To quantify the absolute abundance of each unique TCRbeta CDR3 rearrangement, sequence reads were collapsed and filtered. For each sample, productive Simpson clonality was calculated as the square root of Simpson's diversity index over productive rearrangements. The table was pulled from immuneACCESS by TCRdb, which kept in-frame rearrangements only. Such tables lose some clones; where checked, under half of the loss comes from unresolved V genes, and the rest has no known cause. V and J calls and clone size are copied from that table; D and trimming were computed from the DNA. The sample records 150,000 to 200,000 clones, just over 85% of which are singletons. The top ten clonotypes cover 8% to 10% of the sample.

This clone was found once. There is no known antigen for this receptor. Within one base of it there is no much larger clone, and no base qualities were kept. The collaborating institutions used their own protocols to collect whole blood in K2EDTA tubes. For TCRbeta analysis, collaborator samples were shipped as frozen whole blood, as isolated PBMCs, or as DNA extracted from either sample type. The paper as a whole reports these results and caveats: How much clinical and demographic metadata was included differed by source and by participant, and the metadata was provided uncurated.

V and J lose 3 bases and 5 bases, and a span of 10 bases separates them. The germline V gene (reference sequence) gives CDR1 as MNHNY and CDR2 as SVGAGI. Taken from cysteine to phenylalanine, the CDR3 has 13 residues. Only the CDR3 region is kept as DNA, spanning 39 bases read in frame from base 1. The sample comprised peripheral blood. This sequence originates from a man in his forties or fifties with active or convalescent COVID-19. The sequence links TRBV6-6 to TRBJ2-5, with the D gene too uncertain to name. The CDR3 is CASSYTTVETQYF. The DNA is as follows: TGTGCCAGCAGTTATACCACGGTCGAGACCCAGTACTTC.